This T cell receptor beta chain derives from a study of monozygotic twins with inflammatory bowel disease. General study findings and limits: Clonotypes shared with others were fewer in IBD patients than in healthy twins, especially with disease activity.

Points on this clonotype: Its antigen remains unknown.

The team made cDNA by running eight separate reactions for each sample. TCRdb reprocessed the 5' RACE reads and stores each CDR3 protein as one record, lacking DNA. The sample data list more than 110,000 distinct CDR3 sequences. The source is a human donor with ulcerative colitis or Crohn's disease, or a healthy co-twin of an affected twin (not recorded which). The sample consisted of blood.

This CDR3 is CASSPETGGGYGYTF. The chain uses TRBV7-9 and TRBJ1-2; the D call of TRBD1 rests on TCRdb alone, since no DNA is present to check it. In germline, CDR1 is SEHNR, CDR2 FQNEAQ (reference sequence). This CDR3 has 15 residues.